Shown below are 11 T cell receptor beta chains from a single sample sequenced in a study of T cell responses to AZD1222 COVID-19 vaccine. Measured with immunoSEQ multiplex PCR; TCRdb has only the in-frame clones, and not every one. Among roughly 150,000 clones, less than 95% were seen once, and the ten largest hold approximately 6.3%. The sample consisted of peripheral blood, taken 28 days after the second AZD1222 dose. These receptors were collected from an adult who received the AZD1222 COVID-19 vaccine.

J is TRBJ2-3 and V is TRBV4-2, with D perhaps being TRBD1 or TRBD2 (6 bases each). The CDR3 covers 18 residues. V was clipped by 1 base and J by 4 bases, with 21 bases between them. CDR1 and CDR2 (germline): LGHNA, YNFKEQ. CDR3 loop: CASSQGIGGAGGPDTQYF. As DNA, the CDR3 is TGTGCCAGCAGCCAAGGGATCGGGGGCGCAGGTGGCCCAGATACGCAGTATTTT.

The rearrangement uses TRBV5-1 and TRBJ2-7, with TRBD1 identical over 9 bases. Germline V gene data show CDR1 as SGHRS and CDR2 as YFSETQ. The trim removed 4 bases at V and 3 bases at J, leaving 5 bases unmatched. This CDR3 has 14 amino acids. Written as DNA, the CDR3 is TGCGCCAGCAGCAATGGACAGGGGAGCTACGAGCAGTACTTC. The encoded protein is CASSNGQGSYEQYF.

The rearrangement joins TRBV29-1 to TRBJ1-2; D is possibly TRBD1 (5 bases). Germline CDR1 and CDR2: SQVTM and ANQGSEA. V was shortened by 6 bases and J by 8 bases, with 13 bases between the two germline ends. The CDR3 totals 11 residues. CDR3 sequence (DNA): TGCAGCGTCAGGATTGGGGACGGCTACACCTTC. Translating gives CSVRIGDGYTF.

The chain has TRBV11-3 and TRBJ2-3, with D tentatively TRBD1 (6 bases). This CDR3 is 15 amino acids long. CDR1 SGHNT and CDR2 YENEEA come from the germline V gene. Trimming stripped 0 bases from V and 5 bases from J, with 12 bases between. The CDR3: CASSLERGSVDTQYF. CDR3 coding DNA: TGTGCCAGCAGCTTAGAAAGGGGGTCCGTAGATACGCAGTATTTT.

The rearrangement links TRBV4-1 to TRBJ1-2, with D unclear. Trimming shortened V by 1 base and J by 1 base, and 7 bases separated the two germline ends. The CDR3 runs to 14 residues. Germline lookup yields CDR1 MGHRA and CDR2 YSYEKL. The DNA for the CDR3 is TGCGCCAGCAGCCAAGCGGTAGTTAACTATGGCTACACCTTC. This translates into CASSQAVVNYGYTF.

The rearrangement uses TRBV11-2 and TRBJ2-3, with D possibly matching TRBD1 (6 bases). The germline CDR1 and CDR2 sequences are SGHAT and FQNNGV. This CDR3 is 19 amino acids long. Trimming pared 3 bases from V and 2 bases from J, leaving 24 bases between. Here the CDR3 reads CASSFESPTGNRYTDTQYF. CDR3 sequence (DNA): TGTGCCAGCAGCTTTGAATCCCCAACAGGGAACCGATACACAGATACGCAGTATTTT.

On this clone: Lacking the conserved final phenylalanine or tryptophan, this CDR3 likely reflects a read error. The CDR3 sequence is CASSGQGESGYTL. DNA for the CDR3: TGTGCCAGCAGTGGACAGGGTGAGAGTGGCTACACCCTC. The J gene is TRBJ1-2, the V gene TRBV28; 8 positions agree with TRBD1. Germline V gene lookup returns CDR1 MDHEN and CDR2 SYDVKM. The ends lost 5 bases at V and 7 bases at J; junction bases unmatched: 6. The CDR3 is 13 amino acids.

V gene TRBV7-2 combines with J gene TRBJ2-1, with 9 bases matching TRBD1. The junction had 15 bases not matched to a gene; V was cut back by 2 bases and J by 10 bases. Germline loops: CDR1 SGHTA, CDR2 FQGNSA. This CDR3 has 17 residues. The CDR3 is CASSLRGDRVKFAEQFF. CDR3 bases: TGTGCCAGCAGCTTAAGGGGGGACAGGGTCAAATTCGCCGAGCAGTTCTTC. The variable domain in full, with the rest retrieved from reference TRBV7-2 and TRBJ2-1, is GAGVSQSPSNKVTEKGKDVELRCDPISGHTALYWYRQSLGQGLEFLIYFQGNSAPDKSGLPSDRFSAERTGGSVSTLTIQRTQQEDSAVYLCASSLRGDRVKFAEQFFGPGTRLTVL.

The chain joins TRBV19 to TRBJ2-4; D is uncertain. This CDR3 contains 16 residues. With 5 bases removed from V and 0 bases from J, the gap between germline ends came to 14 bases. Germline CDR1 LNHDA, CDR2 SQIVND (reference sequence). DNA for the CDR3: TGTGCCAGTAGTCCTGGGGATATTTTAGCCAAAAACATTCAGTACTTC. Protein sequence: CASSPGDILAKNIQYF.

The J gene is TRBJ1-1, the V gene TRBV6-5; 8 bases fit TRBD1. The CDR3 totals 14 residues. After removal of 6 bases from V and 5 bases from J, the junction contained 8 bases not matched to a gene. Germline V CDR1 and CDR2: MNHEY, SVGAGI. The CDR3 DNA reads TGTGCCAGCAGCCAAGGACAGGGAAGGACTGAAGCTTTCTTT. It yields the protein CASSQGQGRTEAFF.

The rearrangement uses TRBV5-4 and TRBJ2-5; 11 nucleotides agree with TRBD1. CDR3 length equals 14 residues. Trimming took 4 bases from V and 5 from J; bases not matched to a gene: 4. Germline V CDR1 and CDR2: SGHNT, YYREEE (reference sequence). Written as DNA, the CDR3 is TGTGCCAGCAGCGGACAGGGGGCGAGTGAGACCCAGTACTTC. It codes for CASSGQGASETQYF.